The following is a T cell receptor (beta chain) sequence with its context. Its target is unknown. Primers included in the PCR were 60 Vbeta and 13 Jbeta primers. Libraries were prepared by immunoSEQ multiplex PCR; TCRdb keeps only in-frame clonotypes and omits some of them. Of 85,000 to 120,000 clones listed, roughly four fifths were seen once; the top ten hold 1.6%. This CDR3 spans 14 amino acids. The V gene lost 4 bases and the J gene lost 7 bases, with 14 bases spanning the gap. CDR1 is MDHEN, CDR2 SYDVKM, per germline. The sample originates from a study of cytomegalovirus exposure and HLA in healthy donors. Study-wide results and caveats: No immune exposure information besides CMV serostatus was available.

This chain links TRBV28 with TRBJ1-5; D perhaps matches TRBD1 (5 bases). Sequencing used PBMCs. This clonotype originated in a man over 45 in good health and CMV-seronegative. This CDR3 is CASSSPLAGQPQHF. The CDR3 nucleotides are TGTGCCAGCAGTTCCCCCCTGGCAGGGCAGCCCCAGCATTTT.